These 16 T cell receptor beta chains originate from one sample sequenced in a study of blood T cell repertoires in COVID-19 (dated by TCRdb to the early 2020s). The method behind the library was the immunoSEQ multiplex PCR assay. Entries here come from immuneACCESS through TCRdb and include only in-frame sequences with V and J called. Some clones fail to appear in such tables; in the studies checked, an unresolved V gene covers under half of the shortfall, and the cause of the remainder is unknown. This sample has about 78,000 clones in its table, and around 91% of those were observed once. In total, the top ten clones hold approximately 4.3% of the sample. Sequenced sample: peripheral blood. All receptors derive from a woman over 75 with active or convalescent COVID-19.

This sequence joins TRBV28 and TRBJ1-2; the D gene is possibly TRBD1 (6 bases). Germline CDR1 and CDR2: MDHEN and SYDVKM. There are 12 residues in the CDR3. Deletions cut 5 bases from V and 8 bases from J, with 12 bases between. The CDR3 region has the DNA TGTGCCAGCAGTCGACAGGTGAGGGGCTACACCTTC. Its protein is CASSRQVRGYTF.

The V call is TRBV7-9, the J call TRBJ2-1, with D unresolved. V was trimmed by 1 base and J by 0 bases, leaving 10 bases between them. CDR1 SEHNR and CDR2 FQNEAQ come from the germline V gene (reference sequence). This CDR3 spans 16 amino acids. The CDR3 region has the DNA TGTGCCAGCAGCTTAGAGCTGAAATTCTCCTACAATGAGCAGTTCTTC. This codes for CASSLELKFSYNEQFF.

The chain couples TRBV6-2 or TRBV6-3 to TRBJ2-3, with TRBD2 matching 13 bases. The CDR3 consists of 16 residues. Trimming removed 4 bases from V and 11 bases from J; junction bases left unmatched: 12. Per the germline V gene, CDR1 is MNHEY and CDR2 is SVGEGT. The CDR3 reads CASSFGTSGDPLGQYF. The DNA of the CDR3 is TGTGCCAGCAGTTTCGGGACTAGCGGGGACCCCCTTGGGCAGTATTTT.

Only one count was recorded for this clone. V is TRBV27 and J is TRBJ2-7; D is possibly TRBD2 (6 bases). Trimming left V 6 bases short and J 1 base short, with 16 bases between. The CDR3 is made up of 15 amino acids. Germline CDR1 MNHEY, CDR2 SMNVEV (reference sequence). The CDR3 is CASSSGGAGSYEQYF. The DNA of the CDR3 is TGTGCCAGCAGCTCCGGCGGGGCAGGGTCCTACGAGCAGTACTTC.

This sequence joins TRBV10-3 and TRBJ2-3; D is possibly TRBD1 (6 bases). CDR3 length equals 13 residues. Deletions cut 5 bases from V and 3 bases from J, with 9 bases between. Germline CDR1 ENHRY, CDR2 SYGVKD. The CDR3 protein is CAISTRGTDTQYF. The CDR3 DNA is TGTGCCATCAGTACTAGGGGGACAGATACGCAGTATTTT.

CDR3 residues: CASSLGTGDYNEQFF. The CDR3 DNA reads TGTGCCAGCAGCTTGGGGACAGGGGACTACAATGAGCAGTTCTTC. J is TRBJ2-1 and V is TRBV5-6, with 9 positions matching TRBD1. V lost 0 bases, J lost 3 bases, and 1 base stayed unmatched. CDR3 length: 15 residues. CDR1 and CDR2 from the germline V gene are SGHDT and YYEEEE. Based on the CDR3 plus reference TRBV5-6 and TRBJ2-1, the full variable domain is DAGVTQSPTHLIKTRGQQVTLRCSPKSGHDTVSWYQQALGQGPQFIFQYYEEEERQRGNFPDRFSGHQFPNYSSELNVNALLLGDSALYLCASSLGTGDYNEQFFGPGTRLTVL.

The gene calls are TRBV28 and TRBJ1-6; D is ambiguous. Germline V CDR1 and CDR2: MDHEN, SYDVKM. Trimming shortened V by 6 bases and J by 9 bases, and 12 bases separated the two germline ends. The CDR3 is made up of 13 amino acids. CDR3 bases: TGTGCCAGCAGCTCATATCGGGGTTCACCCCTCCACTTT. The encoded protein is CASSSYRGSPLHF.

CDR3 DNA sequence: TGTGCCAGCAGTTATCATTCAGGGCAGGGTGAAAAACTGTTTTTT. Translated, it gives CASSYHSGQGEKLFF. The rearrangement joins TRBV6-5 to TRBJ1-4, with D tentatively TRBD1 (5 bases). This CDR3 has 15 amino acids. The V end lost 3 bases, the J end lost 7 bases, and 15 bases lay between the germline ends. From germline, CDR1 is MNHEY and CDR2 SVGAGI.

CDR3 DNA: TGTGCCAGCAGCCCGCGGGAGCCCCGGGGTGAGCAGTTCTTC. This sequence encodes CASSPREPRGEQFF. The genes are TRBV9 and TRBJ2-1; TRBD2 agrees at 7 bases. The CDR3 extends over 14 amino acids. CDR1 and CDR2 from the germline V gene are SGDLS and YYNGEE. V shed 4 bases, J shed 9 bases, and the junction held 10 bases outside the gene matches. The complete variable domain, with remaining parts taken from reference TRBV9 and TRBJ2-1, reads DSGVTQTPKHLITATGQRVTLRCSPRSGDLSVYWYQQSLDQGLQFLIQYYNGEERAKGNILERFSAQQFPDLHSELNLSSLELGDSALYFCASSPREPRGEQFFGPGTRLTVL.

The V and J genes are TRBV19 and TRBJ1-4; D remains ambiguous. This CDR3 region has 15 residues. The V end was cut by 7 bases, the J end by 7 bases, with 19 bases between. The germline gives CDR1 LNHDA, CDR2 SQIVND (reference sequence). The CDR3 reads CASTPGGQNSEKLFF. In nucleotides, the CDR3 is TGTGCCAGTACCCCTGGAGGGCAGAATAGTGAAAAACTGTTTTTT.

The rearrangement joins TRBV20-1 to TRBJ2-3, with 10 nucleotides matching TRBD2. The ends lost 3 bases at V and 4 bases at J; junction bases unmatched: 7. CDR3 length equals 15 residues. The germline V gene has CDR1 DFQATT and CDR2 SNEGSKA (reference sequence). In DNA, the CDR3 is TGCAGTGCTAGTCCTCTAGCGGGAGTGTCAGATACGCAGTATTTT. The encoded protein is CSASPLAGVSDTQYF.

The chain joins TRBV28 to TRBJ2-7; maybe TRBD1 (6 bases). V dropped 5 bases and J dropped 0 bases, with 17 bases sitting between them. This CDR3 is built from 16 residues. From germline, CDR1 is MDHEN and CDR2 SYDVKM. The CDR3 is CASSTQGQPSSYEQYF. CDR3 DNA sequence: TGTGCCAGCAGTACCCAAGGACAGCCTAGCTCCTACGAGCAGTACTTC.

This clone was detected once. J is TRBJ2-7 and V is TRBV28, with 10 bases aligning to TRBD1. The CDR3 spans 13 residues. Germline values: CDR1 MDHEN, CDR2 SYDVKM. Trimming took 8 bases from V and 5 from J; bases not matched to a gene: 6. The CDR3 region is CASAGQGMDEQYF. CDR3 in DNA: TGTGCCAGCGCGGGACAGGGGATGGACGAGCAGTACTTC. Looking up the rest from reference TRBV28 and TRBJ2-7 gives the full variable domain: DVKVTQSSRYLVKRTGEKVFLECVQDMDHENMFWYRQDPGLGLRLIYFSYDVKMKEKGDIPEGYSVSREKKERFSLILESASTNQTSMYLCASAGQGMDEQYFGPGTRLTVT.

The rearrangement joins TRBV9 to TRBJ2-7; possible D gene TRBD1, 6 bases. Germline V gene sequence: CDR1 SGDLS, CDR2 YYNGEE. Between the trimmed V and J ends, which lost 3 bases and 0 bases, there was a span of 13 bases. The CDR3 contains 15 residues. The CDR3 nucleotides read TGTGCCAGCAGCGCCGGACAGCTTAGCTCCTACGAGCAGTACTTC. It codes for CASSAGQLSSYEQYF.

A single count supports this clone. Sequence at one end of the junction differs from germline and may be a read error. This chain uses TRBV7-7 with TRBJ2-1; 14 positions match TRBD2. Germline CDR1 is SSHAT and CDR2 is FNYEAQ (reference sequence). The CDR3 has 20 amino acids. The CDR3 reads CASSPVLGLAGGISYNEQFF. CDR3 bases: TGTGCTAGCAGCCCGGTCTTAGGACTAGCGGGAGGCATCTCCTACAATGAGCAGTTCTTC.

The rearrangement uses TRBV4-3 and TRBJ2-1, with 11 bases fitting TRBD1. CDR3 length: 14 amino acids. The ends lost 3 bases at V and 9 bases at J; junction bases unmatched: 4. CDR1 is LGHNA and CDR2 is YSLEER in the germline V gene. Here the CDR3 DNA reads TGCGCCAGCAGCCATAGGACAGGGGGCTTTGAGCAGTTCTTC. Its translation: CASSHRTGGFEQFF.